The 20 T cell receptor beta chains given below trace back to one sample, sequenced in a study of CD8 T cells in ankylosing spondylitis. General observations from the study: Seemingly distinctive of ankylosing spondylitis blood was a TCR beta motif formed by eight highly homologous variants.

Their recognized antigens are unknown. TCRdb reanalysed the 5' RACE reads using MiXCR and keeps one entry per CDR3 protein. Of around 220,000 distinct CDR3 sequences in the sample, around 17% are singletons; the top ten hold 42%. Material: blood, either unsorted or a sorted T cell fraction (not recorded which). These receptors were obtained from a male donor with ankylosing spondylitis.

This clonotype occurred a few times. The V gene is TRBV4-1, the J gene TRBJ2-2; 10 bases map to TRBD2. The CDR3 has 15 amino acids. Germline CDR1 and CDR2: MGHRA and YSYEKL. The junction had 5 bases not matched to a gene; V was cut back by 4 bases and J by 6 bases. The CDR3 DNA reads TGCGCCAGCAGCCCTAGCGGGAGTGGTTCCGGGGAGCTGTTTTTT. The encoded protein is CASSPSGSGSGELFF.

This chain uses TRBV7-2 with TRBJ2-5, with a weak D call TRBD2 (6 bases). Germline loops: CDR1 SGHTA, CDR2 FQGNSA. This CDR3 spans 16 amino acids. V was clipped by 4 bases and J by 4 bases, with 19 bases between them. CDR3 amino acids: CASSWGTEGSGETQYF. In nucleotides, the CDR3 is TGTGCCAGCAGCTGGGGGACGGAGGGATCGGGAGAGACCCAGTACTTC.

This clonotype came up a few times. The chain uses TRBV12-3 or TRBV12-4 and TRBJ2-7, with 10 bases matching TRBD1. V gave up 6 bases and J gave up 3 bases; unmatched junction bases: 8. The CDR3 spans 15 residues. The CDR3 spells CASSRPGTGVYEQYF. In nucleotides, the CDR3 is TGTGCCAGCAGCCGACCCGGGACAGGGGTCTACGAGCAGTACTTC.

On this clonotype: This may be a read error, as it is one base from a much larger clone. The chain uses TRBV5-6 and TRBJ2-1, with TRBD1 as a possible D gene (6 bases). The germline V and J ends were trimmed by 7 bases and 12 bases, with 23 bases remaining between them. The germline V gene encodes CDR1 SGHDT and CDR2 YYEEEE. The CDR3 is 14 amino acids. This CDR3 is CASAWSGTTALQFF. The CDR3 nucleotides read TGTGCCAGCGCCTGGTCGGGGACAACGGCCCTGCAGTTCTTC. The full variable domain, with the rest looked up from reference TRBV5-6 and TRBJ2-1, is DAGVTQSPTHLIKTRGQQVTLRCSPKSGHDTVSWYQQALGQGPQFIFQYYEEEERQRGNFPDRFSGHQFPNYSSELNVNALLLGDSALYLCASAWSGTTALQFFGPGTRLTVL.

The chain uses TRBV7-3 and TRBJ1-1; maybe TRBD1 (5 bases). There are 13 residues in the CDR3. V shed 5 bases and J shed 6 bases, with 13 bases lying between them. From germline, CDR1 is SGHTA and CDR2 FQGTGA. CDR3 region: CASSLIGEAEAFF. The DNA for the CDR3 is TGTGCCAGCAGCCTTATAGGGGAAGCTGAAGCTTTCTTT.

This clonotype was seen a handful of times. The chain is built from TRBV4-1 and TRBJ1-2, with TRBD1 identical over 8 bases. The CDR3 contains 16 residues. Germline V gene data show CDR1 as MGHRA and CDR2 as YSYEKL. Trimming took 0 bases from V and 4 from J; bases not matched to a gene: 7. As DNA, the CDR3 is TGCGCCAGCAGCCAAGAAGTTTGGACAGGGCTCTATGGCTACACCTTC. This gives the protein CASSQEVWTGLYGYTF.

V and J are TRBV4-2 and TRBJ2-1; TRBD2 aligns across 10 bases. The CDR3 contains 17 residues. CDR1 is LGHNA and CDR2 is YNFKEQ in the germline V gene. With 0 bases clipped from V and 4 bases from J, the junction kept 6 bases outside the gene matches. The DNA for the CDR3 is TGTGCCAGCAGCCAAGAACAAAGCGGGAGGGAGTACAATGAGCAGTTCTTC. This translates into CASSQEQSGREYNEQFF.

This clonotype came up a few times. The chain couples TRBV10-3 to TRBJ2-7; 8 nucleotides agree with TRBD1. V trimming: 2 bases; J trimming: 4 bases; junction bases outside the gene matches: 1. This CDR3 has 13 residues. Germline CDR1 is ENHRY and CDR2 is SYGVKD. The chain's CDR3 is CAISEQGAYEQYF. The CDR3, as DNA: TGTGCCATCAGTGAGCAGGGGGCTTACGAGCAGTACTTC.

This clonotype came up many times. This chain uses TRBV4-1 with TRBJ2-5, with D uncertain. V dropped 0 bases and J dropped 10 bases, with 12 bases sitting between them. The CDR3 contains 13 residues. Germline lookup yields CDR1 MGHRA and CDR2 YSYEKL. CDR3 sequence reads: CASSQDYPIVQYF. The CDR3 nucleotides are TGCGCCAGCAGCCAAGATTACCCCATTGTCCAGTACTTC.

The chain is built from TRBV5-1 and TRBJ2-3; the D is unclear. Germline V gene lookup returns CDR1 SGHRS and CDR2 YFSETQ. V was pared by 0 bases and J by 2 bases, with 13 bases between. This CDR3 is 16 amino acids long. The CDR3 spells CASSLEGPIDTDTQYF. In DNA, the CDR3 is TGCGCCAGCAGCTTGGAAGGCCCCATAGACACAGATACGCAGTATTTT.

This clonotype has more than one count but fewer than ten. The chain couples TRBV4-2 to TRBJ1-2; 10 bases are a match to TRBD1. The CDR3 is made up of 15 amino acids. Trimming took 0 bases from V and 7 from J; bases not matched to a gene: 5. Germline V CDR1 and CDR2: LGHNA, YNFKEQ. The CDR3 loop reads CASSQDPGTGVGYTF. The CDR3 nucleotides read TGTGCCAGCAGCCAAGATCCCGGGACAGGGGTTGGCTACACCTTC.

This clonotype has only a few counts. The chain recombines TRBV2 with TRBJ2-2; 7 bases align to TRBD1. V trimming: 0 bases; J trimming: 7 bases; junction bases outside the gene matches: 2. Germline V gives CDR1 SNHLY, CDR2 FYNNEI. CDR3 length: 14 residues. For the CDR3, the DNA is TGTGCCAGCAGTGAAGCGACAGGGCTCGGGGAGCTGTTTTTT. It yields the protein CASSEATGLGELFF.

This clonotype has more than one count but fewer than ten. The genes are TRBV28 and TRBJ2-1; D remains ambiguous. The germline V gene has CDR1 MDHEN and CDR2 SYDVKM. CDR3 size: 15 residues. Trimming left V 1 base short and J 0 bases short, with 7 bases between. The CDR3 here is CASSLYQSSYNEQFF. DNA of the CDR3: TGTGCCAGCAGTTTATACCAGAGCTCCTACAATGAGCAGTTCTTC.

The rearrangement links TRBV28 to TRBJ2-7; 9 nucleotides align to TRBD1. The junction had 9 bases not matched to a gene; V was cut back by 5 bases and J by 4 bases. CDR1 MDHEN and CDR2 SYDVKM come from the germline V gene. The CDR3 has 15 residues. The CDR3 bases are TGTGCCAGCAGTATCGGGACAGGGTCTGCTTACGAGCAGTACTTC. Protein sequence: CASSIGTGSAYEQYF.

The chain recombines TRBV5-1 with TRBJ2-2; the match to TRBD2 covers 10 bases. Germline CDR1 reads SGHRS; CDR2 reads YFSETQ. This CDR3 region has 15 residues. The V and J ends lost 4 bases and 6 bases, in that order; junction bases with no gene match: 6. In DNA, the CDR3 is TGCGCCAGCAGCGAGCGGGGGGGCTCCTCCGGGGAGCTGTTTTTT. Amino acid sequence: CASSERGGSSGELFF.

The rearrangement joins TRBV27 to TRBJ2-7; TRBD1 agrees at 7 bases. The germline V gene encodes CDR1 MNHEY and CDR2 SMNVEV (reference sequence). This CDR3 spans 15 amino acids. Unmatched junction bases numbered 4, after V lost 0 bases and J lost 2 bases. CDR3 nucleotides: TGTGCCAGCAGTTTATCAACCGGACAGGCCTACGAGCAGTACTTC. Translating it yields CASSLSTGQAYEQYF.

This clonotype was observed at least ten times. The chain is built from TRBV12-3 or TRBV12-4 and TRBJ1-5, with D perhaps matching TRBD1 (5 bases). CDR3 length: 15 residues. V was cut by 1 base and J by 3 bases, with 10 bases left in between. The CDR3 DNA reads TGTGCCAGCAGTTTAGTCGGACAAGTCAATCAGCCCCAGCATTTT. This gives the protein CASSLVGQVNQPQHF.

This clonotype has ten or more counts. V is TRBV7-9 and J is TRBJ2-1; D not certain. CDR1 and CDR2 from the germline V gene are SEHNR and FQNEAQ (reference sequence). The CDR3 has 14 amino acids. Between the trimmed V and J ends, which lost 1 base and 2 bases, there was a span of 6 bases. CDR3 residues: CASSLGPTYNEQFF. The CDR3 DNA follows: TGTGCCAGCAGCTTAGGCCCCACCTACAATGAGCAGTTCTTC.

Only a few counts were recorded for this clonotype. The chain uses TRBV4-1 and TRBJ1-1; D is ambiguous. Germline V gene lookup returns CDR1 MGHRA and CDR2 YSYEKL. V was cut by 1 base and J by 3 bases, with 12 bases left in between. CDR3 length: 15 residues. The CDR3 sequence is CASSQAPHLDTEAFF. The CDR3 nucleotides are TGCGCCAGCAGCCAAGCTCCCCATTTGGACACTGAAGCTTTCTTT.

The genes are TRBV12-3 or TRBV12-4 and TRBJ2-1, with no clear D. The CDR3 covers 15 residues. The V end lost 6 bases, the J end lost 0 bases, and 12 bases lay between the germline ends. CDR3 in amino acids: CASSWWINSYNEQFF. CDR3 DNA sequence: TGTGCCAGCAGCTGGTGGATAAACTCCTACAATGAGCAGTTCTTC.